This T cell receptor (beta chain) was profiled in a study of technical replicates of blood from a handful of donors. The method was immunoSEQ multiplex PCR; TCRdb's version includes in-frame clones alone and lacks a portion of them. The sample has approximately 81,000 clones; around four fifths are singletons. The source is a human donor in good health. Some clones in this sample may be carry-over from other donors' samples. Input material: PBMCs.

The CDR3 DNA follows: TGTGCCAGCAGCTTAGGTGGACTATCCACCTACGAGCAGTACTTC. Protein sequence: CASSLGGLSTYEQYF. This chain links TRBV7-9 with TRBJ2-7; tentative D call: TRBD2 (6 bases). Germline V gene sequence: CDR1 SEHNR, CDR2 FQNEAQ (reference sequence). This CDR3 spans 15 amino acids. The germline V and J ends were trimmed by 1 base and 2 bases, with 12 bases remaining between them.